This TCR beta chain was identified in a study of cytomegalovirus exposure and HLA in healthy donors. Points from the study as a whole: The presence/absence work took it that sequencing depth was about the same across donors.

Primers: 60 Vbeta forward and 13 Jbeta reverse. TCRdb keeps only in-frame clones here, not all; method: immunoSEQ multiplex PCR. The sample data list around 50,000 clones. In regard to this clone: The antigen is undetermined.

The CDR3 runs to 14 residues. The germline gives CDR1 SGHNT, CDR2 YYREEE (reference sequence). The V gene lost 0 bases and the J gene lost 13 bases, with 17 bases spanning the gap. The TCR comes from a male donor in good health and CMV-seropositive. The material sequenced was PBMCs. V is TRBV5-4 and J is TRBJ2-1, with D hard to call. Here the CDR3 reads CASSLGPIEEPQFF. CDR3 DNA sequence: TGTGCCAGCAGCTTGGGGCCGATTGAGGAGCCACAGTTCTTC.